The clone carrying this T cell receptor (beta chain) occurred a few times. Antigen unknown. Trimming took 1 base from V and 0 from J, leaving 7 bases between them. The CDR3 runs to 15 residues. CDR1 is LNHNV and CDR2 is YYDKDF in the germline V gene (reference sequence). TCRdb fed the reads into MiXCR, producing one record per CDR3 protein. The sample lists roughly 760,000 distinct CDR3 sequences; roughly 36% were seen once. This sample stems from a study of T cell repertoires in cytomegalovirus infection. Study-wide context: Indications of both CMV infection and matching HLA type were provided by public TCR beta signatures.

Study observations and caveats: Ex vivo responses were dominated by HLA-C-restricted CMV-specific TCR beta clonotypes.

The chain carries TRBV15 and TRBJ2-1; possibly TRBD2 for D (6 bases). Sequenced: PBMCs. The TCR comes from a human donor in good health (CMV status not recorded). Some clones in this sample may be carry-over from other donors' samples. CDR3 in DNA: TGTGCCACCAGCAGAGGCGGGGTCTCCTACAATGAGCAGTTCTTC. Its translation: CATSRGGVSYNEQFF.